In its sample, the clone carrying this T cell receptor beta chain was seen many times. TCRdb re-called the PCR reads through MiXCR, storing one row per CDR3 protein. The repertoire holds 2,000 to 2,500 distinct CDR3 sequences, with about 16% as singletons. Germline CDR1 and CDR2: SEHNR and FQNEAQ (reference sequence). V shed 5 bases and J shed 9 bases, with 14 bases lying between them. This CDR3 is built from 13 residues. The data belong to a study of CXCR3 chemokines and chemotherapy response in bladder cancer. V is TRBV7-9 and J is TRBJ2-4; D is perhaps TRBD1 (6 bases). This sequence was found in a human donor with bladder cancer that responded to neoadjuvant chemotherapy. This material was collected from a patient whose treatment included neoadjuvant chemotherapy. The CDR3 region has the DNA TGTGCCAGCAGCCAACAGGGTTCAGGCATTCAGTACTTC. Translation: CASSQQGSGIQYF.